This passage covers 6 T cell receptor beta chains from one sample sequenced in a study of T cells in Graves' hyperthyroidism and ophthalmopathy. Amplification of TCR beta CDR3 regions used RNA as the template. TCR CDR3 regions were first amplified by RT-PCR with HTBI primers. TCRdb reprocessed the multiplex PCR reads via MiXCR and lists one record per CDR3 protein. The repertoire holds around 600,000 distinct CDR3 sequences, 14% seen once, with roughly 7% in the top ten. The sequencing sample was made of blood. These receptors were collected from a woman under 30 with Graves' ophthalmopathy.

This rearrangement joins TRBV28 to TRBJ2-1; D may match TRBD1 or TRBD2 (6 bases each). In germline, CDR1 is MDHEN, CDR2 SYDVKM. This CDR3 has 17 amino acids. The V end was cut by 6 bases, the J end by 5 bases, with 23 bases between. The CDR3 sequence is CASSLILPGERDNEQFF. The CDR3 nucleotides are TGTGCCAGCAGCCTGATCCTGCCAGGGGAGCGGGACAATGAGCAGTTCTTC. The full variable domain, its missing parts supplied by reference TRBV28 and TRBJ2-1, is DVKVTQSSRYLVKRTGEKVFLECVQDMDHENMFWYRQDPGLGLRLIYFSYDVKMKEKGDIPEGYSVSREKKERFSLILESASTNQTSMYLCASSLILPGERDNEQFFGPGTRLTVL.

This clonotype was detected many times. The chain couples TRBV28 to TRBJ2-1; 15 bases are a match to TRBD2. Germline V gives CDR1 MDHEN, CDR2 SYDVKM. This CDR3 is 17 amino acids long. J gave up 7 bases and V 1 base, and 5 bases lay outside the gene matches. In DNA form, the CDR3 reads TGTGCCAGCAGTTTATACGGGACTAGCGGGAGGAAGAATGAGCAGTTCTTC. Its translation is CASSLYGTSGRKNEQFF.

This clonotype appeared a few times. The chain combines TRBV18 with TRBJ1-4, with D uncertain. V shed 1 base and J shed 0 bases, with 9 bases lying between them. The CDR3 covers 16 residues. Looked up from germline, CDR1 is KGHSH and CDR2 is LQKENI. CDR3 region: CASSPLSHSTNEKLFF. CDR3 DNA: TGTGCCAGCTCACCACTGTCTCACTCAACTAATGAAAAACTGTTTTTT.

The genes are TRBV20-1 and TRBJ2-7; 8 bases are a match to TRBD2. From germline, CDR1 is DFQATT and CDR2 SNEGSKA (reference sequence). The CDR3 spans 14 residues. V was pared by 5 bases and J by 0 bases, with 6 bases of the junction left unmatched. CDR3 nucleotides: TGCAGTGCTGAGACTAGCGATTACTCCTACGAGCAGTACTTC. It translates to CSAETSDYSYEQYF.

In this sample, this clonotype turned up many times. The V gene is TRBV28, the J gene TRBJ2-7, with 10 positions matching TRBD2. The germline V gene has CDR1 MDHEN and CDR2 SYDVKM. The CDR3 is made up of 16 amino acids. Trimming removed 8 bases from V and 4 bases from J; junction bases left unmatched: 14. The CDR3 sequence is CASHSRGSGGGYEQYF. The CDR3 DNA follows: TGTGCCAGCCACAGCAGGGGGAGCGGGGGGGGGTACGAGCAGTACTTC.

V and J are TRBV20-1 and TRBJ2-4; D ambiguous. V gave up 5 bases and J gave up 0 bases, with 8 bases separating them. The CDR3 totals 13 residues. Germline CDR1 is DFQATT and CDR2 is SNEGSKA (reference sequence). The CDR3 region has the DNA TGCAGTGCTCAAAGACTAGCCAAAAACATTCAGTACTTC. It encodes CSAQRLAKNIQYF.